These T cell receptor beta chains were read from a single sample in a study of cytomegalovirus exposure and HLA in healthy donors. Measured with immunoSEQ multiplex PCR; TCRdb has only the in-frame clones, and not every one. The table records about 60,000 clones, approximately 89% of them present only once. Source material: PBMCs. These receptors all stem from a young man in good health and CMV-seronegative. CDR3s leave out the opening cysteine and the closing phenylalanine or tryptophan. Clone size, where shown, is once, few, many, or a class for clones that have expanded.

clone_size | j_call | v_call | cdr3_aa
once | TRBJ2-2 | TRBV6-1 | ASAERAGAIGELF
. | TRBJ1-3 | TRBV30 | AWGTGGNTIY
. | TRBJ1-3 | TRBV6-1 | ASRETGKRGNTIY
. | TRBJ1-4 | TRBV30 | AWSGTGANEKLF
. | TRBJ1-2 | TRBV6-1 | ASSEGQGYGYT
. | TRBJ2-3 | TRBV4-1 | ASSQAPGVENTQY
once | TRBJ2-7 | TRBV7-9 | ASSPGTGLSYEQY
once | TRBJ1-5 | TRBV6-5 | ASMEWRADDQPQH
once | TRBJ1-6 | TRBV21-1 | AIDWDRVGKGFCSPLH
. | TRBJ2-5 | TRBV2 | ASSDGHRGETQY
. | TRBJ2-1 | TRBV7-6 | ASSSRAGADPYNEQF
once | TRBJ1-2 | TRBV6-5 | ASSYSGGYGYT
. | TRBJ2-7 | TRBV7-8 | ASSGQTGGAYEQY
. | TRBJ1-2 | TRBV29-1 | SVEEQGPYGYT
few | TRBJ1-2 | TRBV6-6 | ASSYSKDFYGYT
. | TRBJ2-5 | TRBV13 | ASSLRVVQETQY
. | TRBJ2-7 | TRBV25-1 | ASSESQGAREQY
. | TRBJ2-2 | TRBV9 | ASLTGVRQGIGGELF
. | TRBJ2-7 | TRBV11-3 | ASSYPSQGYEQY
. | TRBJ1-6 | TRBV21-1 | ASSEGLTCSYNSPLH
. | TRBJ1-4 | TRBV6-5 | ASSLDRIKEKLF
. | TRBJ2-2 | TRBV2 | ASRVVPTGELF
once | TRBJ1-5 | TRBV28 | ASSLWADSNQPQH
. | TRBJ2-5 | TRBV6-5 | ASSYSDGVQETQY
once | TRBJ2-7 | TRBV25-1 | ASSEWGGLGEQY
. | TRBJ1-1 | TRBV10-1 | ASTPGQGNTEAF
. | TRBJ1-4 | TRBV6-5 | ASMAPPDNEKLF
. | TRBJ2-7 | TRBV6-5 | ASSYELASYEQY